The rows below give T cell receptor beta chains drawn from one sample of a study of T cells in localized non-small cell lung cancer. The table came from immunoSEQ multiplex PCR; TCRdb's copy has only in-frame clones and leaves some out. The data show 2,500 or so clones, around a quarter seen once. Sequencing used lung tumor tissue, obtained before any cancer treatment. The receptors shown here come from a woman aged 35 to 75 with stage I lung adenocarcinoma. Each CDR3 is given with its conserved first and last residue. D genes are given only for firm matches. Size values are once, few and many counts, or a class for expanded clones, and some rows have none.

>-|TRBJ2-2|TRBD1|TRBV28
CASGRTGLNTGELFF
TGTGCCAGCGGTCGGACAGGGCTCAACACCGGGGAGCTGTTTTTT
>few|TRBJ1-1|-|TRBV18
CASSQTGYDSEAFF
TGTGCCAGCTCACAAACGGGGTACGACTCTGAAGCTTTCTTT
>-|TRBJ2-3|-|TRBV5-1
CASSSLAGGLSDTQYF
TGCGCCAGCAGCTCCCTGGCGGGCGGGCTCTCAGATACGCAGTATTTT
>-|TRBJ2-7|-|TRBV28
CASSSTGTGTYEQYF
TGTGCCAGCAGTTCTACCGGGACGGGGACCTACGAGCAGTACTTC
>-|TRBJ1-1|-|TRBV5-1
CASSLVSANTEAFF
TGCGCCAGCAGCTTGGTGAGCGCGAACACTGAAGCTTTCTTT
>large|TRBJ2-1|-|TRBV18
CASSPWGYYNEQFF
TGTGCCAGCTCACCCTGGGGTTATTACAATGAGCAGTTCTTC
>-|TRBJ2-5|-|TRBV14
CASSQKGASQVEETQYF
TGTGCCAGCAGCCAAAAAGGGGCAAGTCAGGTGGAAGAGACCCAGTACTTC
>-|TRBJ1-4|-|TRBV23-1
CASSQERRSNEKLFF
TGCGCCAGCAGCCAAGAAAGACGGTCTAATGAAAAACTGTTTTTT
>-|TRBJ2-7|-|TRBV9
CASRKGLRYEQYF
TGTGCCAGCAGAAAGGGACTTCGCTACGAGCAGTACTTC
>-|TRBJ2-5|-|TRBV9
CASSFRPYSETQYF
TGTGCCAGCAGCTTTCGACCCTATTCAGAGACCCAGTACTTC
>-|TRBJ2-2|-|TRBV6-8
CASSYGTGELFF
TGTGCCAGCAGTTACGGGACCGGGGAGCTGTTTTTT
>few|TRBJ2-3|TRBD2|TRBV6-8
CATIELGSGIGITQYF
TGTGCCACCATTGAGTTGGGGAGCGGGATCGGAATTACGCAGTATTTT
>-|TRBJ1-1|-|TRBV11-3
CASSFSLESTEAFF
TGTGCCAGCAGCTTCTCCTTAGAAAGCACTGAAGCTTTCTTT
>few|TRBJ1-1|TRBD1|TRBV6-8
CASSVTGEDTEAFF
TGTGCCAGCAGTGTTACAGGGGAGGACACTGAAGCTTTCTTT
>-|TRBJ1-4|-|TRBV5-1
CASSDHLRLSNEKLFF
TGCGCCAGCAGCGATCACCTTCGGCTCAGTAATGAAAAACTGTTTTTT
>-|TRBJ1-2|TRBD1|TRBV18
CASSPGHPRQGSYTF
TGTGCCAGCTCACCCGGACACCCGCGACAGGGCAGCTACACCTTC
>-|TRBJ2-7|TRBD2|TRBV11-3
CASSFQTSGSYEQYF
TGTGCCAGCAGCTTCCAGACTAGCGGGTCCTACGAGCAGTACTTC
>few|TRBJ2-1|TRBD1|TRBV30
CAGTGSPAPGVAEFF
TGTGCCGGGACAGGAAGTCCAGCCCCGGGGGTAGCTGAGTTCTTC
>few|TRBJ1-2|TRBD1|TRBV6-1
CASSEARVGGGAYGYTF
TGTGCCAGCAGTGAAGCGAGGGTGGGAGGGGGCGCTTATGGCTACACCTTC
>-|TRBJ2-1|TRBD2|TRBV10-2
CASRIGTSSYNEQFF
TGCGCCAGCAGGATAGGGACTAGCAGCTACAATGAGCAGTTCTTC
>-|TRBJ2-1|-|TRBV9
CASSVGLGSSYNEQFF
TGTGCCAGCAGCGTAGGCCTGGGATCCTCCTACAATGAGCAGTTCTTC
>-|TRBJ1-2|TRBD1|TRBV11-3
CASSLTTGTRDYGYTF
TGTGCCAGCAGCTTAACGACAGGGACCCGAGACTATGGCTACACCTTC
>-|TRBJ1-3|TRBD1|TRBV28
CASSGTGVPGNTIYF
TGTGCCAGCAGCGGAACAGGGGTCCCTGGAAACACCATATATTTT
>-|TRBJ2-1|TRBD2|TRBV18
CASSLLAGGPSDEQFF
TGTGCCAGCTCACTTTTAGCGGGAGGGCCTTCGGATGAGCAGTTCTTC
>medium-sized|TRBJ2-6|-|TRBV4-1
CASSPGTAGANVLTF
TGCGCCAGCAGCCCCGGGACGGCTGGGGCCAACGTCCTGACTTTC
>few|TRBJ1-1|-|TRBV28
CASSFRVPRWSNTEAFF
TGTGCCAGCAGTTTCCGGGTCCCCCGGTGGAGTAACACTGAAGCTTTCTTT
>-|TRBJ1-2|TRBD1|TRBV11-3
CASSLTGTAIANYGYTF
TGTGCCAGCAGCCTTACCGGGACAGCGATAGCTAACTATGGCTACACCTTC
>-|TRBJ2-2|-|TRBV28
CASIPQSGELFF
TGTGCCAGCATCCCCCAGAGCGGGGAGCTGTTTTTT
>-|TRBJ2-1|TRBD1|TRBV10-2
CASSGGQASSYNEQFF
TGCGCCAGCAGTGGCGGACAGGCGAGCTCCTACAATGAGCAGTTCTTC
>-|TRBJ2-1|TRBD2|TRBV6-8
CASSLGTSVYEQFF
TGTGCCAGCAGCCTCGGGACTAGCGTTTATGAGCAGTTCTTC
>-|TRBJ2-1|TRBD2|TRBV6-8
CASSDPGTSGKDEQFF
TGTGCCAGCAGCGATCCCGGGACTAGCGGGAAGGATGAGCAGTTCTTC
>-|TRBJ1-2|-|TRBV19
CASSQAPNYGYTF
TGTGCCAGTAGCCAAGCACCGAACTATGGCTACACCTTC
>medium-sized|TRBJ1-1|TRBD1|TRBV6-8
CASRLGQRNTEAFF
TGTGCCAGCAGGCTGGGACAGCGGAACACTGAAGCTTTCTTT
>-|TRBJ2-1|-|TRBV29-1
CSVPITRLYNEQFF
TGCAGCGTGCCAATTACCCGACTATACAATGAGCAGTTCTTC
>-|TRBJ1-3|-|TRBV11-3
CASSPWGALSGNTIYF
TGTGCCAGCAGCCCGTGGGGGGCCCTCTCTGGAAACACCATATATTTT
>-|TRBJ2-7|-|TRBV28
CASSLSQGGSYEQYF
TGTGCCAGCAGTTTATCGCAAGGGGGCTCCTACGAGCAGTACTTC
>-|TRBJ2-5|-|TRBV11-3
CASSLVAGGLQETQYF
TGTGCCAGCAGCTTAGTGGCAGGGGGACTTCAAGAGACCCAGTACTTC
>-|TRBJ2-1|-|TRBV25-1
CASSGTGQGQLKQFF
TGTGCCAGCAGTGGAACTGGACAAGGCCAATTAAAGCAGTTCTTC
>-|TRBJ2-1|TRBD1|TRBV11-3
CASSPGTDYNEQFF
TGTGCCAGCAGCCCAGGGACAGACTACAATGAGCAGTTCTTC
>-|TRBJ1-2|TRBD1|TRBV11-3
CASSVTGTGKRGYTF
TGTGCCAGCAGCGTAACCGGGACAGGGAAGCGTGGCTACACCTTC
>few|TRBJ2-1|-|TRBV6-8
CASSWRDLLTGNEQFF
TGTGCCAGCAGTTGGCGCGACTTGCTAACTGGCAATGAGCAGTTCTTC
>-|TRBJ2-2|-|TRBV15
CATSRDPEGLAGELFF
TGTGCCACCAGCAGAGATCCAGAGGGGCTGGCCGGGGAGCTGTTTTTT
>-|TRBJ1-4|TRBD1|TRBV11-3
CASRLQGGNEKLFF
TGTGCCAGCAGACTACAGGGGGGAAATGAAAAACTGTTTTTT
>-|TRBJ2-5|TRBD1|TRBV19
CASSARTGNVQETQYF
TGTGCCAGTAGTGCCCGGACAGGGAATGTGCAAGAGACCCAGTACTTC
>few|TRBJ1-3|-|TRBV11-3
CASSSHQNSGNTIYF
TGTGCCAGCAGCTCGCACCAGAACTCTGGAAACACCATATATTTT
>many|TRBJ2-7|-|TRBV11-3
CASSLASGGPTGQYF
TGTGCCAGCAGCTTGGCGTCAGGAGGTCCTACGGGGCAGTACTTC